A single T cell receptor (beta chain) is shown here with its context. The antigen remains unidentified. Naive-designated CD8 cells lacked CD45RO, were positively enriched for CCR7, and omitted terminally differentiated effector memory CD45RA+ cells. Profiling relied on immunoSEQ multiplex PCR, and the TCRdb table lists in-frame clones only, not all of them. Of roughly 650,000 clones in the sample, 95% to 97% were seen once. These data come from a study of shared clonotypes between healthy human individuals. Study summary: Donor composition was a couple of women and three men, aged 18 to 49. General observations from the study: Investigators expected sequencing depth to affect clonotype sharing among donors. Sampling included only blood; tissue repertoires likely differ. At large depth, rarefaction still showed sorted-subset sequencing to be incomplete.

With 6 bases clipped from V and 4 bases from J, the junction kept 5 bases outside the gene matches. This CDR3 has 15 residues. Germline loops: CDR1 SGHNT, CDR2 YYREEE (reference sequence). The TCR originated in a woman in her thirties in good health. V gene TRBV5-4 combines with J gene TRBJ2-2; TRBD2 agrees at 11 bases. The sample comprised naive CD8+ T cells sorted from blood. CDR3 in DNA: TGTGCCAGCACTCCAGGGACTAGCGGCACCGGGGAGCTGTTTTTT. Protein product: CASTPGTSGTGELFF.